This TCR beta chain was identified during a study of T cell repertoires in cytomegalovirus infection. TCRdb re-analysed the reads in MiXCR, keeping a single row per CDR3 protein. Here the sample spans more than 400,000 distinct CDR3 sequences, approximately 25% being singletons. The CDR3 runs to 15 residues. The V and J ends lost 6 bases and 5 bases, in that order; junction bases with no gene match: 12. Germline CDR1 and CDR2: MGHRA and YSYEKL. The sample consisted of PBMCs. The TCR originated in a human donor in good health (CMV status not recorded). Some clones in this sample may be carry-over from other donors' samples. V gene TRBV4-1 combines with J gene TRBJ2-7; 8 bases line up with TRBD1. CDR3 residues: CASRGIGQGQNEQYF. The CDR3 bases are TGCGCCAGCAGGGGGATAGGACAGGGTCAGAACGAGCAGTACTTC.